The source of this T cell receptor beta chain is a study of T-cell reconstitution after alpha-beta-depleted transplantation in children. This clonotype came up many times. This sample's TCRbeta library carried unique molecular identifier barcodes. TCRdb reanalysed the PCR reads using MiXCR and keeps one entry per CDR3 protein. Of about 240,000 distinct CDR3 sequences detected, around 12% appear once; the ten largest clones hold about 2.6%. V lost 5 bases to trimming and J lost 3 bases; unmatched junction nucleotides: 7. Germline-derived CDR1 and CDR2 are DFQATT and SNEGSKA (reference sequence). This CDR3 spans 14 amino acids.

The sequencing here drew on PBMCs from the stem cell graft donor, taken from the stem cell graft. The chain employs TRBV20-1 and TRBJ2-7; TRBD1 matches 10 bases. This receptor was taken from a human donor who donated a stem cell graft to a child with acute lymphoblastic leukemia. CDR3: CSADRDRGLYEQYF. The DNA for the CDR3 is TGCAGTGCTGACCGGGACAGGGGACTCTACGAGCAGTACTTC.